These 12 T cell receptor beta chains were all obtained from the same sample, sequenced in a study of blood T cell repertoires in COVID-19. Some clones are missing from TCRdb's copy, which holds only in-frame ones; the method was immunoSEQ multiplex PCR. The sample has fewer than 250,000 clones; about nine tenths are singletons. Sequenced sample: PBMCs or T cells enriched from blood (not recorded which). The source is a man aged 45-65 years who had been exposed to COVID-19.

The chain carries TRBV11-2 and TRBJ1-5, with a tentative D call TRBD1 (5 bases). This CDR3 region has 15 residues. Trimming shortened V by 5 bases and J by 1 base, and 12 bases separated the two germline ends. Germline values: CDR1 SGHAT, CDR2 FQNNGV. CDR3 in amino acids: CASSPRRGSNQPQHF. In nucleotides, the CDR3 is TGTGCCAGCAGCCCGCGCCGGGGGAGCAATCAGCCCCAGCATTTT. The variable domain in full, with the rest retrieved from reference TRBV11-2 and TRBJ1-5, is EAGVAQSPRYKIIEKRQSVAFWCNPISGHATLYWYQQILGQGPKLLIQFQNNGVVDDSQLPKDRFSAERLKGVDSTLKIQPAKLEDSAVYLCASSPRRGSNQPQHFGDGTRLSIL.

The genes are TRBV28 and TRBJ2-6; D uncertain. The CDR3 loop spans 15 amino acids. Between the trimmed V and J ends, which lost 3 bases and 2 bases, there was a span of 8 bases. CDR1 is MDHEN and CDR2 is SYDVKM in the germline V gene. CDR3 DNA: TGTGCCAGCAGTTTCCTAAGTGCTGGGGCCAACGTCCTGACTTTC. Translated: CASSFLSAGANVLTF. Full variable domain (outside the CDR3, taken from reference TRBV28 and TRBJ2-6): DVKVTQSSRYLVKRTGEKVFLECVQDMDHENMFWYRQDPGLGLRLIYFSYDVKMKEKGDIPEGYSVSREKKERFSLILESASTNQTSMYLCASSFLSAGANVLTFGAGSRLTVL.

The chain has TRBV4-1 and TRBJ1-5; maybe TRBD1 (5 bases). Between the trimmed V and J ends, which lost 1 base and 4 bases, there was a span of 11 bases. Germline V gene sequence: CDR1 MGHRA, CDR2 YSYEKL. This CDR3 has 15 residues. For the CDR3, the DNA is TGCGCCAGCAGCCAAGGTGGGCAGGGTAATCAGCCCCAGCATTTT. Residues: CASSQGGQGNQPQHF.

V and J are TRBV5-1 and TRBJ2-3; perhaps TRBD1 as D (6 bases). V dropped 0 bases and J dropped 2 bases, with 10 bases sitting between them. The CDR3 has 15 amino acids. Germline V gene lookup returns CDR1 SGHRS and CDR2 YFSETQ. Here the CDR3 DNA reads TGCGCCAGCAGCTTGGGGGACAACCCCACAGATACGCAGTATTTT. This codes for CASSLGDNPTDTQYF.

The chain has TRBV7-9 and TRBJ2-7, with D tentatively TRBD2 (5 bases). Trimming stripped 1 base from V and 5 bases from J, with 9 bases between. CDR1 is SEHNR and CDR2 is FQNEAQ in the germline V gene (reference sequence). This CDR3 is built from 13 residues. The CDR3 bases are TGTGCCAGCAGCTTAGTTAACGGGAACGAGCAGTACTTC. Amino acids: CASSLVNGNEQYF.

The J gene is TRBJ2-3, the V gene TRBV5-1, with TRBD2 matching over 9 bases. CDR1 is SGHRS, CDR2 YFSETQ, per germline. The ends lost 1 base at V and 0 bases at J; junction bases unmatched: 6. CDR3 length: 17 residues. CDR3 loop: CASSLIPSGVSTDTQYF. DNA for the CDR3: TGCGCCAGCAGCTTGATCCCTAGCGGGGTTAGCACAGATACGCAGTATTTT.

This chain connects TRBV11-2 to TRBJ1-1; maybe TRBD1 (5 bases). This CDR3 comprises 13 residues. Germline loops: CDR1 SGHAT, CDR2 FQNNGV. Trimming removed 2 bases from V and 4 bases from J, with 8 bases in between. The CDR3 bases are TGTGCCAGCAGCTTATGGGGCGGCACTGAAGCTTTCTTT. It codes for CASSLWGGTEAFF.

The chain combines TRBV28 with TRBJ1-2, with 9 positions matching TRBD1. J gave up 3 bases and V 1 base, and 6 bases lay outside the gene matches. This CDR3 has 16 amino acids. Looked up from germline, CDR1 is MDHEN and CDR2 is SYDVKM. The DNA of the CDR3 is TGTGCCAGCAGTTTATCGACAGGGGGGGCTTACTATGGCTACACCTTC. Residues: CASSLSTGGAYYGYTF.

This chain joins TRBV11-2 and TRBJ2-6; the match to TRBD1 covers 8 bases. Germline V gives CDR1 SGHAT, CDR2 FQNNGV. The ends lost 5 bases at V and 0 bases at J; junction bases unmatched: 6. The CDR3 contains 17 residues. In DNA form, the CDR3 reads TGTGCCAGCAGCCCCGGGACAGGATACTCTGGGGCCAACGTCCTGACTTTC. It codes for CASSPGTGYSGANVLTF.

The J gene is TRBJ1-5, the V gene TRBV6-4; TRBD1 might be the D (6 bases). V was cut by 2 bases and J by 7 bases, with 12 bases left in between. This CDR3 has 14 amino acids. Per the germline V gene, CDR1 is MRHNA and CDR2 is SNTAGT. The CDR3 nucleotides read TGTGCCAGCAGTGACCAACAGGGAGGGCAGCCCCAGCATTTT. This translates into CASSDQQGGQPQHF.

This clone occurred a few times. This chain links TRBV11-2 with TRBJ2-7; 10 bases line up with TRBD1. J gave up 6 bases and V 3 bases, and 8 bases lay outside the gene matches. This CDR3 comprises 15 residues. Germline CDR1 and CDR2: SGHAT and FQNNGV. The CDR3 bases are TGTGCCAGCAGCTTGGGACAGGGGATAGAACGCGAGCAGTACGTC. Protein product: CASSLGQGIEREQYV.

The V and J genes are TRBV5-1 and TRBJ2-2; 8 bases are shared with TRBD2. Unmatched junction bases numbered 4, after V lost 8 bases and J lost 1 base. CDR3 length: 14 residues. Germline values: CDR1 SGHRS, CDR2 YFSETQ. The CDR3 sequence is CASAGGGNTGELFF. CDR3 coding DNA: TGCGCCAGTGCGGGAGGCGGGAACACCGGGGAGCTGTTTTTT.